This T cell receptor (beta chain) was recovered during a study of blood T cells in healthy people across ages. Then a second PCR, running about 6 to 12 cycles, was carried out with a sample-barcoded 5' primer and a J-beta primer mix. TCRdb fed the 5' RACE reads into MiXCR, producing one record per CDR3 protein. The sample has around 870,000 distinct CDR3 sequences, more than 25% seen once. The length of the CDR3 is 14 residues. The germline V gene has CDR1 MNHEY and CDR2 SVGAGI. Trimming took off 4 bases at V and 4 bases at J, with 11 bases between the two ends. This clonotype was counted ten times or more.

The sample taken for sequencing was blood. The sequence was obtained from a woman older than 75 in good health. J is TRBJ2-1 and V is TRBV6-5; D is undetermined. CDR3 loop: CASSWGGVYNEQFF. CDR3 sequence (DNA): TGTGCCAGCAGTTGGGGTGGGGTATACAATGAGCAGTTCTTC.